This T cell receptor (beta chain) was sequenced in a study of CD8 T cells in Susac syndrome. CDR1 and CDR2 from the germline V gene are GTSNPN and SVGIG (reference sequence). The V end lost 0 bases, the J end lost 2 bases, and 10 bases lay between the germline ends. The CDR3 runs to 14 residues. Random hexamers primed reverse transcription of about 0.5 to 1 ug RNA. MiXCR was run by TCRdb on the immunoSEQ multiplex PCR reads, yielding one entry per CDR3 protein. In the table there are 45,000 to 60,000 distinct CDR3 sequences, 93% of which are singletons. The sequence was obtained from a human donor with multiple sclerosis. Source material: CD8+ T cells from PBMCs. This chain connects TRBV30 to TRBJ1-1, with D uncertain. The CDR3 sequence: CAWSVVAINTEAFF. The CDR3 DNA follows: TGTGCCTGGAGTGTAGTTGCTATAAACACTGAAGCTTTCTTT.